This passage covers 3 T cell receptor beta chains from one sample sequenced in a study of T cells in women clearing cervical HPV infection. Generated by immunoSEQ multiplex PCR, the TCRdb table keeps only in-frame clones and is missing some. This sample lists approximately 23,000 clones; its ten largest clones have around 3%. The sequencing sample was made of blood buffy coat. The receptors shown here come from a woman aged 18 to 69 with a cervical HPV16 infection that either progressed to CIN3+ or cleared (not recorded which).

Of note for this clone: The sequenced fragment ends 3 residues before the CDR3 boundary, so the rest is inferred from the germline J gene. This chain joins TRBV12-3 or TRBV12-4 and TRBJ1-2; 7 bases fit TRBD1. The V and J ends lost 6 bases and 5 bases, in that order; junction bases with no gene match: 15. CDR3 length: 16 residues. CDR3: CASSPSQGVARYGYTF. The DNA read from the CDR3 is TGTGCCAGCAGCCCCTCCCAGGGGGTGGCGAGGTATGGC.

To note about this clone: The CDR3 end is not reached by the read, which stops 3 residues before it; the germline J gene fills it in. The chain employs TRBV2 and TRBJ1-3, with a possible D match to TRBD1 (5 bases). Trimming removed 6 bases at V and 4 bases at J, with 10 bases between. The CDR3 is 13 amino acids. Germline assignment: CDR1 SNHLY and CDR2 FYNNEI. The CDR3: CASRRGSGNTIYF. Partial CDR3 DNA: TGTGCCAGCAGGCGGGGGTCAGGAAACACC.

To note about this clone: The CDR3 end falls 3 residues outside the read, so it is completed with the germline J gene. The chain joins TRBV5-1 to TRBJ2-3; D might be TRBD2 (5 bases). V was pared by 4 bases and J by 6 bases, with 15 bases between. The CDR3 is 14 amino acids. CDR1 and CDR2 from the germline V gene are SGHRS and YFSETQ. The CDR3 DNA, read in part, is TGCGCCAGCAGCCTGAGCCGGGGTCAGGATACG. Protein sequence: CASSLSRGQDT. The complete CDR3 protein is CASSLSRGQDTQYF.